Following are 9 T cell receptor beta chains from one sample sequenced in a study of patients and donors after allogeneic stem cell transplantation. Using its own MiXCR run on the RT-PCR reads, TCRdb lists one record per CDR3 protein. The sample holds about 40,000 distinct CDR3 sequences, about 30% seen once. The sequencing sample was made of blood, either unsorted or a sorted T cell fraction (not recorded which). These TCRs come from a human donor who was either an allogeneic HSCT recipient or a stem cell or donor lymphocyte infusion donor (not recorded which). It is not recorded whose cells these are; they may come from a transplant donor.

This clonotype has more than one count but fewer than ten. This rearrangement joins TRBV7-4 to TRBJ2-1; 12 bases are a match to TRBD2. The length of the CDR3 is 17 residues. The V gene end was trimmed by 1 base and the J gene end by 9 bases; junction bases not matched to a gene: 10. Germline V lookup: CDR1 SGHVT, CDR2 SQSDAQ. CDR3 sequence reads: CASSLGRLAGGVTEQFF. In nucleotides, the CDR3 is TGTGCCAGCAGCTTAGGTCGGCTAGCGGGAGGGGTGACTGAGCAGTTCTTC.

This clonotype has only a few counts. V usage is TRBV28 and J usage is TRBJ1-2, with a possible D match to TRBD1 (5 bases). The CDR3 extends over 16 amino acids. The germline V gene encodes CDR1 MDHEN and CDR2 SYDVKM. Trimming took off 3 bases at V and 4 bases at J, with 18 bases between the two ends. This chain's CDR3 is CASSLDRDGRFYGYTF. CDR3 in DNA: TGTGCCAGCAGTTTGGACCGGGACGGACGGTTCTATGGCTACACCTTC.

This clonotype appeared a few times. V is TRBV7-6 and J is TRBJ2-2; 8 positions match TRBD1. The CDR3 is 16 amino acids. CDR1 and CDR2 from the germline V gene are SGHVS and FNYEAQ. The junction had 11 bases not matched to a gene; V was cut back by 5 bases and J by 6 bases. The CDR3 is CASSPRQGRTAGELFF. The CDR3 DNA follows: TGTGCCAGCAGCCCTAGACAGGGGAGAACAGCCGGGGAGCTGTTTTTT. Full variable domain (outside the CDR3, taken from reference TRBV7-6 and TRBJ2-2): GAGVSQSPRYKVTKRGQDVALRCDPISGHVSLYWYRQALGQGPEFLTYFNYEAQQDKSGLPNDRFSAERPEGSISTLTIQRTEQRDSAMYRCASSPRQGRTAGELFFGEGSRLTVL.

Many counts were recorded for this clonotype. The chain links TRBV12-3 or TRBV12-4 to TRBJ1-5, with TRBD1 identical over 11 bases. The CDR3 contains 14 residues. J was trimmed by 5 bases and V by 6 bases; bases with no gene match: 3. CDR3 DNA sequence: TGTGCCAGCAGCTGGACAGGGGGCCATCAGCCCCAGCATTTT. The encoded protein is CASSWTGGHQPQHF.

This clonotype was observed a handful of times. This chain connects TRBV20-1 to TRBJ2-7; 7 bases agree with TRBD1. Germline V CDR1 and CDR2: DFQATT, SNEGSKA (reference sequence). The CDR3 covers 14 residues. J gave up 4 bases and V 6 bases, and 12 bases lay outside the gene matches. The DNA of the CDR3 is TGCAGTGCAGGTGCCGGGGCAGGGGGTTACGAGCAGTACTTC. This codes for CSAGAGAGGYEQYF.

This chain links TRBV6-2 or TRBV6-3 with TRBJ2-7, with D unclear. This CDR3 has 13 residues. Germline assignment: CDR1 MNHEY and CDR2 SVGEGT. V dropped 6 bases and J dropped 7 bases, with 16 bases sitting between them. CDR3 bases: TGTGCCAGCAGCCTGAGCGTTTATCGGGAGCAGTACTTC. It specifies CASSLSVYREQYF.

V is TRBV11-2 and J is TRBJ2-3, with a tentative D call TRBD2 (5 bases). Germline loops: CDR1 SGHAT, CDR2 FQNNGV. The CDR3 is made up of 14 amino acids. The V gene lost 1 base and the J gene lost 8 bases, with 13 bases spanning the gap. For the CDR3, the DNA is TGTGCCAGCAGCTTAGTAGGTCGAGGGTTTACGCAGTATTTT. Its protein product is CASSLVGRGFTQYF.

This chain uses TRBV3-1 with TRBJ2-2, with D unclear. The CDR3 totals 21 residues. The V end was cut by 2 bases, the J end by 1 base, with 26 bases between. Germline CDR1 reads LGHDT; CDR2 reads YNNKEL (reference sequence). CDR3 residues: CASSQIRHPEVRSLNTGELFF. CDR3 in DNA: TGTGCCAGCAGCCAAATAAGGCATCCTGAGGTACGATCCTTGAACACCGGGGAGCTGTTTTTT.

The CDR3 sequence is CASLPVGAYGYTF. CDR3 DNA sequence: TGCGCCAGCCTCCCCGTGGGGGCCTATGGCTACACCTTC. This chain links TRBV4-3 with TRBJ1-2; possibly TRBD1 for D (6 bases). V shed 8 bases and J shed 4 bases, with 14 bases lying between them. The germline gives CDR1 LGHNA, CDR2 YSLEER. The CDR3 totals 13 residues.